The TCR beta chain under discussion was sequenced for a study of CXCR3-negative and CXCR3-positive naive CD8 T cells. The CDR3 contains 14 residues. The germline V gene encodes CDR1 LGHNA and CDR2 YSLEER. The authors made the TRB cDNA libraries by 5' RACE using UMI labels. TCRdb reprocessed the 5' RACE reads; each CDR3 protein has one entry and no DNA is given. Reported are just under 45,000 distinct CDR3 sequences; the ten largest clones contain under 15%. The chain couples TRBV4-3 to TRBJ2-7. Sequencing was done on a sample of memory CD8+ T cells from blood. The sequence was obtained from a human donor in good health. Some clones in this sample may be carry-over from other donors' samples. The CDR3 reads CASSQDYAAYEQYF.